The next 14 T cell receptor beta chains were all read from a single sample in a study of shared clonotypes between healthy human individuals. Repertoires were generated with immunoSEQ multiplex PCR, while TCRdb's copy carries only in-frame clones and drops some. Of fewer than 1.8 million clones listed, approximately 98.5% are singletons. What was sequenced was naive CD4+ T cells sorted from blood. Noted subset: CD45RA+ positively selected. These receptors were collected from a man aged 30 to 39 in good health.

This clone showed up just once. The CDR3 here is CASSQYPGDTDTQYF. In DNA, the CDR3 is TGTGCCAGCAGTCAATACCCGGGAGACACAGATACGCAGTATTTT. The chain is built from TRBV28 and TRBJ2-3, with D possibly TRBD2 on 6 matching bases. V lost 5 bases and J lost 2, with 14 bases in between. Germline-derived CDR1 and CDR2 are MDHEN and SYDVKM. This CDR3 contains 15 residues.

This clone was counted a single time. The chain is built from TRBV5-1 and TRBJ2-7; D uncertain. This CDR3 contains 14 residues. V was clipped by 2 bases and J by 2 bases, with 11 bases between them. Germline CDR1 is SGHRS and CDR2 is YFSETQ. CDR3 residues: CASSLASRTYEQYF. CDR3 nucleotide sequence: TGCGCCAGCAGCTTAGCGTCTCGTACCTACGAGCAGTACTTC. Together with reference TRBV5-1 and TRBJ2-7, the CDR3 gives the full variable domain: KAGVTQTPRYLIKTRGQQVTLSCSPISGHRSVSWYQQTPGQGLQFLFEYFSETQRNKGNFPGRFSGRQFSNSRSEMNVSTLELGDSALYLCASSLASRTYEQYFGPGTRLTVT.

Of note for this clone: Distinct nucleotide sequences in the sample also encode this CDR3. This chain connects TRBV20-1 to TRBJ2-1; D is undetermined. Trimming took off 1 base at V and 4 bases at J, with 2 bases between the two ends. The germline CDR1 and CDR2 sequences are DFQATT and SNEGSKA (reference sequence). The CDR3 covers 11 residues. The CDR3: CSARGYNEQFF. The CDR3 DNA reads as TGCAGTGCTAGAGGTTACAATGAGCAGTTCTTC.

The rearrangement joins TRBV2 to TRBJ2-7; the match to TRBD1 covers 8 bases. V lost 4 bases, J lost 5 bases, and 4 bases stayed unmatched. Germline CDR1 is SNHLY and CDR2 is FYNNEI. This CDR3 contains 13 residues. The CDR3 region is CASSVRQGNEQYF. The CDR3 DNA reads TGTGCCAGCAGTGTTAGACAGGGGAACGAGCAGTACTTC.

V usage is TRBV7-2 and J usage is TRBJ2-2; D perhaps matches TRBD2 (6 bases). Per the germline V gene, CDR1 is SGHTA and CDR2 is FQGNSA. This CDR3 region has 15 residues. V was shortened by 5 bases and J by 1 base, with 11 bases between the two germline ends. CDR3 in amino acids: CASSGLSLNTGELFF. The CDR3 DNA sequence: TGTGCCAGCAGCGGACTATCCCTGAACACCGGGGAGCTGTTTTTT.

The genes are TRBV19 and TRBJ1-1; TRBD1 is a possible D gene (5 bases). V was clipped by 3 bases and J by 4 bases, with 15 bases between them. CDR3 length: 15 residues. Germline lookup yields CDR1 LNHDA and CDR2 SQIVND (reference sequence). The CDR3 sequence: CASSITLAGSTEAFF. As DNA, the CDR3 is TGTGCCAGTAGTATCACTTTAGCAGGGAGCACTGAAGCTTTCTTT.

The chain is built from TRBV6-5 and TRBJ1-1; D gene ambiguous. V was pared by 7 bases and J by 2 bases, with 11 bases between. The CDR3 has 13 amino acids. Germline CDR1 reads MNHEY; CDR2 reads SVGAGI. Here the CDR3 reads CASTKTVNTEAFF. CDR3 nucleotide sequence: TGTGCCAGCACGAAGACGGTTAACACTGAAGCTTTCTTT.

The rearrangement joins TRBV7-2 to TRBJ2-2, with D unresolved. The CDR3 spans 13 residues. V was clipped by 3 bases and J by 7 bases, with 9 bases between them. Per the germline V gene, CDR1 is SGHTA and CDR2 is FQGNSA. In DNA, the CDR3 is TGTGCCAGCAGCTTCAAAACCGGCGGGGAGCTGTTTTTT. This codes for CASSFKTGGELFF. The full variable domain, in which reference TRBV7-2 and TRBJ2-2 provide the parts outside the CDR3, is GAGVSQSPSNKVTEKGKDVELRCDPISGHTALYWYRQSLGQGLEFLIYFQGNSAPDKSGLPSDRFSAERTGGSVSTLTIQRTQQEDSAVYLCASSFKTGGELFFGEGSRLTVL.

The J gene is TRBJ1-1, the V gene TRBV5-1; no firm D call. The CDR3 has 16 amino acids. From germline, CDR1 is SGHRS and CDR2 YFSETQ. The germline V and J ends were trimmed by 1 base and 1 base, with 14 bases remaining between them. The DNA of the CDR3 is TGCGCCAGCAGCTTGTGGGCCGCGGGAAGGAACACTGAAGCTTTCTTT. This encodes CASSLWAAGRNTEAFF.

This clone appeared a single time. The rearrangement uses TRBV6-5 and TRBJ2-3; 9 bases fit TRBD2. With V trimmed by 4 bases and J by 6 bases, 5 bases remained unmatched. This CDR3 spans 14 amino acids. Germline V gene lookup returns CDR1 MNHEY and CDR2 SVGAGI. In nucleotides, the CDR3 is TGTGCCAGCAGTTCTCAGAGCGGGAGGGATACGCAGTATTTT. This gives the protein CASSSQSGRDTQYF.

The chain joins TRBV5-4 to TRBJ2-3; 9 positions agree with TRBD2. The length of the CDR3 is 17 residues. With V trimmed by 4 bases and J by 3 bases, 12 bases remained unmatched. Per the germline V gene, CDR1 is SGHNT and CDR2 is YYREEE (reference sequence). CDR3 in amino acids: CASSTEGAGGQTDTQYF. In DNA, the CDR3 is TGTGCCAGCAGCACGGAAGGGGCGGGAGGGCAGACAGATACGCAGTATTTT.

The chain combines TRBV5-1 with TRBJ2-7; TRBD1 might be the D (6 bases). Germline CDR1 is SGHRS and CDR2 is YFSETQ. With 5 bases removed from V and 2 bases from J, the gap between germline ends came to 14 bases. This CDR3 region has 14 residues. For the CDR3, the DNA is TGCGCCAGCAGACCGGGACATGTAGCCTACGAGCAGTACTTC. It is translated as CASRPGHVAYEQYF.

CDR3 nucleotide sequence: TGTGCCAGCAGACTACAGGGGTACCACGAGCAGTACTTC. Residues: CASRLQGYHEQYF. J is TRBJ2-7 and V is TRBV6-1, with 7 bases identical to TRBD1. The CDR3 is 13 amino acids. From germline, CDR1 is MNHNS and CDR2 SASEGT. The junction had 7 bases not matched to a gene; V was cut back by 6 bases and J by 5 bases.

The chain couples TRBV5-4 to TRBJ2-2, with 8 bases fitting TRBD1. CDR3 length: 16 amino acids. CDR1 and CDR2 (germline): SGHNT, YYREEE (reference sequence). The V segment lost 4 bases and the J segment 3 bases; nucleotides outside the gene matches: 8. CDR3 in DNA: TGTGCCAGCAGCCCACCGGGACAGGTCGACACCGGGGAGCTGTTTTTT. This codes for CASSPPGQVDTGELFF.